This T cell receptor (beta chain) was captured in a study of PD-1 blockade in classical Hodgkin lymphoma. Study details: Patients were infused with nivolumab 3 mg/kg every 2 weeks. General study results and limits: Complete responders started with a diversity level that resembled newly diagnosed patients at baseline. Newly diagnosed patients had baseline TCR diversity that was reportedly lower than that of healthy donors.

The time point here: cycle 4 day 1 (C4D1), after five to seven weeks of nivolumab. Brentuximab vedotin exposure varied, and every patient relapsed after autologous stem cell transplantation. Under best response, outcomes were complete response, partial response or progressive disease. Comments on this clone: Its specificity is unknown.

V was trimmed by 4 bases and J by 5 bases, leaving 19 bases between them. CDR3 length: 16 residues. Germline CDR1 is SGHRS and CDR2 is YFSETQ. The protocol was immunoSEQ multiplex PCR, while the TCRdb copy is restricted to in-frame clones and leaves out a portion. The table shows approximately 44,000 clones, with 66% occurring only once. This chain connects TRBV5-1 to TRBJ2-1; D is uncertain. The receptor was isolated from a human donor with classical Hodgkin lymphoma. The sequencing here drew on peripheral blood mononuclear cells (PBMCs), taken before the fourth cycle of nivolumab. Written as DNA, the CDR3 is TGCGCCAGCAGCACTGACCCCCCCCCAGAGAACAATGAGCAGTTCTTC. Translation: CASSTDPPPENNEQFF. The variable domain in full, with the rest retrieved from reference TRBV5-1 and TRBJ2-1, is KAGVTQTPRYLIKTRGQQVTLSCSPISGHRSVSWYQQTPGQGLQFLFEYFSETQRNKGNFPGRFSGRQFSNSRSEMNVSTLELGDSALYLCASSTDPPPENNEQFFGPGTRLTVL.